This T cell receptor beta chain was sequenced during a study of CD8+ T cells in alopecia areata. Overall study: Oral tofacitinib, 5 to 10 mg twice daily, was given in an open-label trial. Whole-study findings and limits: Possibly because of HLA-related factors, TCR sharing was less clear across patients than in mice. Scalp sample sequencing also detects resident alphabeta T cells of normal skin.

Peripheral blood, together with lesional scalp punch biopsies, was collected from alopecia areata patients. Extracted RNA was reverse transcribed, and the resulting cDNA served as sequencing template. Clones were read by immunoSEQ multiplex PCR, and TCRdb kept only the in-frame ones, dropping some. The table records about 13,000 clones, about 60% of them present only once. A note on this clone: Its antigen is unknown.

CDR3 length equals 16 residues. J was trimmed by 0 bases and V by 4 bases; bases with no gene match: 8. Germline CDR1 and CDR2: MNHEY and SVGAGI. The chain joins TRBV6-5 to TRBJ2-7; 8 bases align to TRBD1. Sequences were derived from skin, sampled at week 0. This receptor was obtained from a human donor with alopecia areata. The CDR3 nucleotides are TGTGCCAGCAGTTTTGGGACAGGACAGGGCTCCTACGAGCAGTACTTC. Translation: CASSFGTGQGSYEQYF.